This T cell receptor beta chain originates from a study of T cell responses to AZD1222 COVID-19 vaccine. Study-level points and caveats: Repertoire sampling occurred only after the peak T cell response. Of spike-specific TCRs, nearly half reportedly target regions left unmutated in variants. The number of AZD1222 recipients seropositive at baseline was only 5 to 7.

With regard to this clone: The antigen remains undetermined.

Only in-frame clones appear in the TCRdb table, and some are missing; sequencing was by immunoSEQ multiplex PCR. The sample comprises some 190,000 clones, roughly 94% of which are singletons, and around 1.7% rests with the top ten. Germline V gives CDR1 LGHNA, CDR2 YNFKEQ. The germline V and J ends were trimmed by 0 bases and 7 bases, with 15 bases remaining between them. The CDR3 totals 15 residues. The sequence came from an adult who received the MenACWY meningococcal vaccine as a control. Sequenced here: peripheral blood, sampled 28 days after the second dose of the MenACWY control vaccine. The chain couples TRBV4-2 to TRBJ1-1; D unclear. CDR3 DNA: TGTGCCAGCAGCCAAGAAATTGTCGGAACCATTGAAGCTTTCTTT. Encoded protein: CASSQEIVGTIEAFF.